Each of the 10 T cell receptor beta chains below was sequenced from the same sample in a study of control samples from healthy donors and cancer patients. Only in-frame clones appear in the TCRdb table, and some are missing; sequencing was by immunoSEQ multiplex PCR. The sample gives about 160,000 clones, about 94% of which show up once; approximately 8% is in the top ten. Sequencing used blood. Source of these receptors: a woman between 40 and 50 years old in good health.

The CDR3 sequence is CASSEWTVNEKLFF. The CDR3 nucleotides are TGTGCCAGCAGTGAATGGACAGTAAATGAAAAACTGTTTTTT. J is TRBJ1-4 and V is TRBV2, with a possible D match to TRBD1 (6 bases). V lost 2 bases and J lost 5, with 9 bases in between. This CDR3 spans 14 amino acids. CDR1 is SNHLY, CDR2 FYNNEI, per germline.

This clone was detected only a few times. The CDR3 DNA reads as TGTGCCAGCAGCTTAAGGCCTCTAGCGGATGCCTCCTACGAGCAGTACTTC. Translation gives CASSLRPLADASYEQYF. V is TRBV7-2 and J is TRBJ2-7; TRBD2 matches at 7 bases. CDR1 and CDR2 (germline): SGHTA, FQGNSA. The CDR3 length is 17 residues. With 2 bases clipped from V and 0 bases from J, the junction kept 10 bases outside the gene matches.

The chain combines TRBV2 with TRBJ2-2; unclear D gene. V gave up 1 base and J gave up 0 bases, with 9 bases separating them. The germline V gene has CDR1 SNHLY and CDR2 FYNNEI. CDR3 size: 16 residues. CDR3 loop: CASSEEGPANTGELFF. The CDR3, as DNA: TGTGCCAGCAGTGAAGAGGGCCCTGCGAACACCGGGGAGCTGTTTTTT.

Comments on this clone: One junction end does not reproduce the germline sequence, and a read error may be involved. The chain links TRBV19 to TRBJ1-3, with a tentative D call TRBD1 (5 bases). Per germline, CDR1 LNHDA and CDR2 SQIVND (reference sequence). This CDR3 has 16 amino acids. The CDR3 is CASSILRGRSGNIIYF. CDR3 in DNA: TGTGCCAGTAGTATACTGAGGGGCCGCTCTGGAAACATCATATATTTT.

The CDR3 nucleotides are TGTGCCAGTAGTATAGGTCCGGGGGCAGGCTATGGCTACACCTTC. Its protein product is CASSIGPGAGYGYTF. The genes are TRBV19 and TRBJ1-2; D may be TRBD1 (6 bases). CDR1 and CDR2 from the germline V gene are LNHDA and SQIVND (reference sequence). This CDR3 region has 15 residues. Trimming took off 1 base at V and 4 bases at J, with 13 bases between the two ends.

The J gene is TRBJ2-7, the V gene TRBV5-1; D possibly corresponds to TRBD2 (6 bases). Between the trimmed V and J ends, which lost 0 bases and 3 bases, there was a span of 10 bases. Germline CDR1 is SGHRS and CDR2 is YFSETQ. The CDR3 has 14 residues. CDR3 loop: CASSLGSGSYEQYF. CDR3 DNA: TGCGCCAGCAGCTTGGGATCCGGGAGCTACGAGCAGTACTTC.

V is TRBV25-1 and J is TRBJ1-6; D is perhaps TRBD1 (5 bases). V was clipped by 6 bases and J by 10 bases, with 16 bases between them. This CDR3 has 14 residues. Germline V gives CDR1 MGHDK, CDR2 SYGVNS. The CDR3 coding sequence is TGTGCCAGCAGCCGGGAGGGGAAGGGCTCACCCCTCCACTTT. This translates into CASSREGKGSPLHF.

This chain uses TRBV19 with TRBJ1-6, with D possibly TRBD1 on 5 matching bases. CDR3 length equals 13 residues. Trimming shortened V by 3 bases and J by 7 bases, and 7 bases separated the two germline ends. Per germline, CDR1 LNHDA and CDR2 SQIVND (reference sequence). This CDR3 is CASSIEGNSPLHF. The CDR3 region has the DNA TGTGCCAGTAGTATCGAGGGGAATTCACCCCTCCACTTT.

The rearrangement joins TRBV3-1 (or the pseudogene TRBV3-2) to TRBJ1-4; no clear D gene. V was trimmed by 0 bases and J by 8 bases, leaving 10 bases between them. Germline V gene data show CDR1 as LGHDT and CDR2 as YNNKEL (reference sequence). This CDR3 is 14 amino acids long. CDR3 sequence reads: CASSQDPSGEKLFF. The CDR3 nucleotides read TGTGCCAGCAGCCAAGATCCCTCAGGCGAAAAACTGTTTTTT.

The gene calls are TRBV27 and TRBJ1-1; D gene uncertain. The CDR3 has 13 residues. From germline, CDR1 is MNHEY and CDR2 SMNVEV (reference sequence). Between the trimmed V and J ends, which lost 0 bases and 5 bases, there was a span of 7 bases. CDR3 DNA sequence: TGTGCCAGCAGTTTATCCGGGTGGACTGAAGCTTTCTTT. Translating gives CASSLSGWTEAFF.